The T cell receptor beta chain described here comes from a study of T cells in narcolepsy. Profiled with immunoSEQ multiplex PCR; TCRdb holds only in-frame clones, not every one. The sample has 25,000 to 35,000 clones; over 80% are singletons. Turning to this clone: Its antigen remains unknown.

Study-level results: No autoreactive T cell clone sequences appeared in some memory CD4+ repertoires.

V lost 3 bases and J lost 7, with 15 bases in between. The CDR3 has 14 amino acids. CDR1 SGHTA and CDR2 FQGNSA come from the germline V gene. The TCR was taken from a human donor in good health. This chain links TRBV7-2 with TRBJ1-2; no reliable D call. Source material: memory (CD45RA-) CD4+ T cells from blood. CDR3 sequence: CASSFTPSGSGYTF. The DNA for the CDR3 is TGTGCCAGCAGCTTTACACCGAGCGGCAGTGGCTACACCTTC.